This T cell receptor (beta chain) was sequenced during a study of blood T cell repertoires in COVID-19. Study background: The United States, Italy and Spain supplied acute and convalescent COVID-19 samples. T cells, B-cell-depleted T cells, or PBMCs provided the cDNA or gDNA that served as material.

Original processing methods: Quantification of nucleated cells was approximated via reference gene primer amplification. TCRdb keeps only in-frame clones here, not all; method: immunoSEQ multiplex PCR. V and J calls and clone size follow that table, whereas D and trimming were derived from the DNA. Of 95,000 to 150,000 clones detected, 86% appear once; the ten largest clones hold over 4.5%. Germline V gene data show CDR1 as MNHEY and CDR2 as SVGAGI. This CDR3 has 13 residues. The ends were cut back, 6 bases at V and 1 base at J, with 7 bases in the middle. The source of this sequence is a human donor in a cohort sampled during active COVID-19. V and J are TRBV6-5 and TRBJ2-1; D not certain. The sequencing sample was made of peripheral blood. The CDR3 bases are TGTGCCAGCAGCAGACTTTCCTACAATGAGCAGTTCTTC. Translation: CASSRLSYNEQFF.